This T cell receptor (beta chain) was profiled in a study of cytomegalovirus exposure and HLA in healthy donors. Study conclusions and caveats: A later analysis appeared to link common viral pathogens to several of the most significant clusters. Another analysis was done later, and it associated 16,951 TCR beta sequences with HLA alleles at 0.05 false discovery rate. Earlier results showed most TCR beta V segments being productive about 87% or about 30% of the time. Investigators reported approximately 170 TCR beta chains as tied to cytomegalovirus.

The primer mix had 60 Vbeta and 13 Jbeta primers. Produced via immunoSEQ multiplex PCR; TCRdb's table is partial and in-frame only. The repertoire consists of hundreds of thousands of clones, with 70% to 90% occurring once and the leading ten covering roughly 2.1%. In regard to this clone: Antigen: not known.

This CDR3 region has 18 residues. V dropped 6 bases and J dropped 3 bases, with 21 bases sitting between them. The germline V gene encodes CDR1 ENHRY and CDR2 SYGVKD. This TCR was recovered from a woman aged 18-29 years in good health and CMV-seronegative. The J gene is TRBJ2-6, the V gene TRBV10-3, with TRBD1 as a possible D gene (5 bases). The specimen was PBMCs. CDR3 in DNA: TGTGCCATCAGCGGGTCAGGTGCAGGGATGAGTGGGGCCAACGTCCTGACTTTC. Its translation is CAISGSGAGMSGANVLTF.